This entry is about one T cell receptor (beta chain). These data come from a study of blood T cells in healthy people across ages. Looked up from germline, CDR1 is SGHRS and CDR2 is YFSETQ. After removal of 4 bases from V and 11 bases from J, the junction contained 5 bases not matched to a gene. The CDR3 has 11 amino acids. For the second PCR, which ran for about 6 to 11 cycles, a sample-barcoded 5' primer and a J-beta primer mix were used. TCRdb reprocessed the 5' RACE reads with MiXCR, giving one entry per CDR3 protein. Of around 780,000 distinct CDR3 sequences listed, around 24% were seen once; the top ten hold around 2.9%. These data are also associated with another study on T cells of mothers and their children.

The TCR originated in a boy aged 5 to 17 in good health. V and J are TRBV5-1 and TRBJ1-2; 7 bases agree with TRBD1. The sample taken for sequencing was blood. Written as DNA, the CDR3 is TGCGCCAGCAGCCCCGACAGGGAGTACACCTTC. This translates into CASSPDREYTF.